This passage covers 17 T cell receptor beta chains from one sample sequenced in a study of blood T cells in healthy people across ages. The second PCR ran 7 to 11 cycles with a sample-barcoded 5' primer and J-beta primers. TCRdb re-derived calls from the 5' RACE reads in MiXCR, one entry per CDR3 protein. The sample shows about a million distinct CDR3 sequences, roughly 50% of them seen only once. The source material was blood. The receptors were sampled from a man under 40 in good health.

V usage is TRBV9 and J usage is TRBJ2-7, with a possible D match to TRBD1 (6 bases). CDR1 and CDR2 (germline): SGDLS, YYNGEE. Trimming left V 1 base short and J 6 bases short, with 8 bases between. The CDR3 spans 12 residues. CDR3 region: CASSVIGGEQYF. The CDR3 coding sequence is TGTGCCAGCAGCGTAATAGGGGGCGAGCAGTACTTC.

This CDR3 reads CASSGPGTLKTQYF. CDR3 coding DNA: TGTGCCAGCAGTGGGCCCGGGACACTAAAAACGCAGTATTTT. This chain connects TRBV6-5 to TRBJ2-3; D is perhaps TRBD1 (6 bases). V lost 5 bases and J 9 bases, leaving 18 bases between the germline ends. Germline values: CDR1 MNHEY, CDR2 SVGAGI. The CDR3 is made up of 14 amino acids.

This clonotype was found a few times. The chain couples TRBV6-1 to TRBJ2-3, with 8 bases lining up with TRBD2. The ends lost 1 base at V and 5 bases at J; junction bases unmatched: 5. The CDR3 runs to 15 residues. Germline-derived CDR1 and CDR2 are MNHNS and SASEGT. CDR3 in amino acids: CASSEVAGGEDTQYF. Written as DNA, the CDR3 is TGTGCCAGCAGTGAAGTAGCCGGGGGGGAAGATACGCAGTATTTT.

V gene TRBV27 combines with J gene TRBJ2-7; 10 nucleotides align to TRBD1. Per the germline V gene, CDR1 is MNHEY and CDR2 is SMNVEV (reference sequence). Trimming at V came to 5 bases and at J to 5 bases, leaving 3 bases not matched to a gene. CDR3 size: 13 residues. DNA of the CDR3: TGTGCCAGCAGTGGGGGACAGGGGAACGAGCAGTACTTC. This sequence encodes CASSGGQGNEQYF.

The CDR3 region has the DNA TGTGCCAGCAGTGAACTCACCTCGGTGGGGGAGCAGTACTTC. Translation gives CASSELTSVGEQYF. V usage is TRBV25-1 and J usage is TRBJ2-1; D uncertain. TRBJ2-7 matches the DNA end more closely, so the J call is doubtful. This CDR3 is built from 14 residues. Germline CDR1 and CDR2: MGHDK and SYGVNS.

This clonotype was seen only a few times. The rearrangement joins TRBV4-2 to TRBJ2-3, with 13 positions matching TRBD2. Germline CDR1 is LGHNA and CDR2 is YNFKEQ. V lost 1 base to trimming and J lost 1 base; unmatched junction nucleotides: 2. The CDR3 spans 17 residues. CDR3 bases: TGTGCCAGCAGCCAAGGCGGGACTAGCGGGGGCACAGATACGCAGTATTTT. This translates into CASSQGGTSGGTDTQYF.

On this clonotype: It differs at one base from a far larger clone, so likely a read error. This chain joins TRBV28 and TRBJ1-1, with no clear D. The germline CDR1 and CDR2 sequences are MDHEN and SYDVKM. CDR3 size: 12 residues. Trimming cost V 3 bases and J 4 bases, with 6 bases left between them. CDR3 in DNA: TGTGCCAGCAGTTTGGGTGTCACTGAAGCTTTCTTT. It is translated as CASSLGVTEAFF.

This sequence joins TRBV20-1 and TRBJ2-1, with 10 bases aligning to TRBD2. V dropped 0 bases and J dropped 9; count of bases not matched to a gene: 11. The germline gives CDR1 DFQATT, CDR2 SNEGSKA (reference sequence). The CDR3 has 16 residues. Written as DNA, the CDR3 is TGCAGTGCTAGAGATTTCCGGAGCGGGGGGGCCGGTGAGCAGTTCTTC. Translated, it gives CSARDFRSGGAGEQFF.

The CDR3 region is CASRLRTGPYEQYF. The CDR3 DNA sequence: TGTGCCAGCAGACTAAGGACAGGGCCCTACGAGCAGTACTTC. This chain links TRBV27 with TRBJ2-7; 8 nucleotides agree with TRBD1. Germline assignment: CDR1 MNHEY and CDR2 SMNVEV (reference sequence). There are 14 residues in the CDR3. J was trimmed by 2 bases and V by 6 bases; bases with no gene match: 6.

V is TRBV4-1 and J is TRBJ1-2, with 9 bases aligning to TRBD1. CDR3 length: 17 amino acids. With 0 bases clipped from V and 4 bases from J, the junction kept 9 bases outside the gene matches. From germline, CDR1 is MGHRA and CDR2 YSYEKL. As DNA, the CDR3 is TGCGCCAGCAGCCAAGAACATCGGGGACAGGGTACCTATGGCTACACCTTC. It yields the protein CASSQEHRGQGTYGYTF.

The J gene is TRBJ1-6, the V gene TRBV10-3, with a possible D match to TRBD1 (5 bases). The CDR3 is 13 amino acids. Trimming took 8 bases from V and 9 from J, leaving 14 bases between them. Per germline, CDR1 ENHRY and CDR2 SYGVKD. Here the CDR3 reads CAIRWGGSSPLHF. For the CDR3, the DNA is TGTGCCATCCGTTGGGGCGGGAGTTCACCCCTCCACTTT.

This clonotype has a count of ten or more. The genes are TRBV7-9 and TRBJ2-1, with a weak D call TRBD1 (5 bases). This CDR3 has 13 residues. Germline V gene lookup returns CDR1 SEHNR and CDR2 FQNEAQ (reference sequence). V lost 5 bases and J lost 7, with 12 bases in between. In DNA, the CDR3 is TGTGCCAGCAGCCAGCTAGGGGATAATGAGCAGTTCTTC. It specifies CASSQLGDNEQFF.

The chain joins TRBV6-1 to TRBJ1-2; the match to TRBD1 covers 8 bases. V trimming: 4 bases; J trimming: 4 bases; junction bases outside the gene matches: 5. The CDR3 is 14 residues long. Germline CDR1 reads MNHNS; CDR2 reads SASEGT. The CDR3 loop reads CASSAQGAGYGYTF. For the CDR3, the DNA is TGTGCCAGCAGTGCCCAGGGGGCTGGCTATGGCTACACCTTC.

This clonotype appeared a few times. This sequence joins TRBV6-6 and TRBJ2-7; maybe TRBD2 (6 bases). The CDR3 totals 16 residues. Trimming took 2 bases from V and 3 from J, leaving 17 bases between them. The germline V gene has CDR1 MNHNY and CDR2 SVGAGI (reference sequence). The CDR3 sequence is CASSYAGGDGGYEQYF. DNA for the CDR3: TGTGCCAGCAGTTACGCAGGAGGGGACGGTGGCTACGAGCAGTACTTC.

The chain employs TRBV4-3 and TRBJ1-4; a weak D match, TRBD1 (5 bases). The CDR3 runs to 15 residues. In germline, CDR1 is LGHNA, CDR2 YSLEER. Trimming shortened V by 4 bases and J by 8 bases, and 17 bases separated the two germline ends. This chain's CDR3 is CASSPREGMGEKLFF. DNA of the CDR3: TGCGCCAGCAGCCCACGTGAGGGGATGGGAGAAAAACTGTTTTTT.

The rearrangement links TRBV11-2 to TRBJ2-1; no clear D. CDR3 size: 16 residues. Germline values: CDR1 SGHAT, CDR2 FQNNGV. V lost 4 bases, J lost 4 bases, and 17 bases lay in between. The CDR3 reads CASSSSSRTYYNEQFF. As DNA, the CDR3 is TGTGCCAGCAGCTCCTCCTCGCGGACCTATTACAATGAGCAGTTCTTC.

This clonotype was found a few times. V is TRBV27 and J is TRBJ1-1, with D unclear. CDR1 is MNHEY, CDR2 SMNVEV, per germline (reference sequence). The CDR3 is made up of 13 amino acids. The V and J ends lost 2 bases and 10 bases respectively, with 14 bases between them. In DNA form, the CDR3 reads TGTGCCAGCAGTTTAGAGGGCCGGAGTGGAGCTTTCTTT. Its protein product is CASSLEGRSGAFF.